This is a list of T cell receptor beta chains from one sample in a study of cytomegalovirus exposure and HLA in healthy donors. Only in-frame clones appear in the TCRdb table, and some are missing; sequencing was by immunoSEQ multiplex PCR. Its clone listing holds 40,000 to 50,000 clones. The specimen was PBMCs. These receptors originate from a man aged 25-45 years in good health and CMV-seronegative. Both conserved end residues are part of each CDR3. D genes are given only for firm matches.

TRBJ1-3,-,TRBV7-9,TGTGCCAGCAGCTTAGGAGGTTCCGGAAACACCATATATTTT,CASSLGGSGNTIYF
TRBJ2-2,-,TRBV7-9,TGTGCCAGCAGCTCTCAGGGGACCGGGGAGCTGTTTTTT,CASSSQGTGELFF
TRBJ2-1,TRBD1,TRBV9,TGTGCCAGCAGCGTATTGGGGACAGGGAGCTACAATGAGCAGTTCTTC,CASSVLGTGSYNEQFF
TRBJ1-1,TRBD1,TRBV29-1,TGCAGCGGCCGGGACAGGGTGAGGACTGAAGCTTTCTTT,CSGRDRVRTEAFF
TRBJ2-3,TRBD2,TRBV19,TGTGCCAGTAGTACCCTAGCGGGACTCACAGATACGCAGTATTTT,CASSTLAGLTDTQYF
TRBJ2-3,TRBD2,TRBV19,TGTGCCAGTAGTTCTAGCGGGAGGGCTGGCACAGATACGCAGTATTTT,CASSSSGRAGTDTQYF
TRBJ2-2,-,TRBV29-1,TGCAGCGTAGAGACAGCCAACACCGGGGAGCTGTTTTTT,CSVETANTGELFF
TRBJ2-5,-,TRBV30,TGTGCCCACGGCCGTTTCGGGGAGACCCAGTACTTC,CAHGRFGETQYF
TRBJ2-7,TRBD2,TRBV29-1,TGCAGCTTCCGAACAGCGTTGCGGGGGGCCTACGAGCAGTACTTC,CSFRTALRGAYEQYF
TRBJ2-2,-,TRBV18,TGTGCCAGCTCACCACCGGAGCGGGCCAACACCGGGGAGCTGTTTTTT,CASSPPERANTGELFF
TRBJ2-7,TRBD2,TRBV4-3,TGCGCCAGCAGCCAGAGACTAGCGGGAGGCTACGAGCAGTACTTC,CASSQRLAGGYEQYF
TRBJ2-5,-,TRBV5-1,TGCGCCAGCAGCCGGGCCGAGGGCCAAGAGACCCAGTACTTC,CASSRAEGQETQYF
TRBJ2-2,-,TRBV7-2,TGTGCCAGCAGCCCGGACTCGGGTCTCCTCACCGGGGAGCTGTTTTTT,CASSPDSGLLTGELFF
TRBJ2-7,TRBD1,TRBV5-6,TGTGCCAGCAGCTTGTTCGGGACAGGGTCCTACGAGCAGTACTTC,CASSLFGTGSYEQYF
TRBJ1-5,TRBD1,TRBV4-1,TGCGCCAGCAGCCAAGGAGGTGGACAGGGGAATCAGCCCCAGCATTTT,CASSQGGGQGNQPQHF
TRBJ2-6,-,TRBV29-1,TGCAGTGCAGCGGTAGGGGCCAACGTCCTGACTTTC,CSAAVGANVLTF
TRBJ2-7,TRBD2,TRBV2,TGTGCCAGCAGTGAACTGCTAGCGGGGGCCTACGAGCAGTACTTC,CASSELLAGAYEQYF
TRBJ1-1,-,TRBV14,TGTGCCAGCAGCCAAGTCCGGCAGGGAAAAGCTTTCTTT,CASSQVRQGKAFF
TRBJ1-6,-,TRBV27,TGTGCCAGCAGTTTATCTGCCAAGGCGGGATCACCCCTCCACTTT,CASSLSAKAGSPLHF
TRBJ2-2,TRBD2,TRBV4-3,TGCGCCAGCAGCCCTCATCCCCCGCGGGGGACCGGGGAGCTGTTTTTT,CASSPHPPRGTGELFF
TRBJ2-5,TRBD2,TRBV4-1,TGCGCCAGCAGCATTCTAGCGGGGGAGACCCAGTACTTC,CASSILAGETQYF
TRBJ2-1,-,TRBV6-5,TGTGCCAGCAGTGTGAGTGGAGATGAGCAGTTCTTC,CASSVSGDEQFF